In its sample, the clone carrying this T cell receptor (beta chain) was seen a few times. What it binds is unknown. The V gene's germline CDR1 is LGHDT and CDR2 YNNKEL (reference sequence). V lost 0 bases and J 10 bases, leaving 10 bases between the germline ends. The CDR3 sequence is 12 residues long. This specimen belongs to a study of response to subunit inactivated influenza vaccine. Whole-study results and caveats: Authors suggested seasonal influenza vaccinations each recruit few new T cells.

TCRdb reanalysed the RT-PCR reads using MiXCR and keeps one entry per CDR3 protein. The sample carries about 800,000 distinct CDR3 sequences, approximately 22% recorded once. The rearrangement uses TRBV3-1 and TRBJ2-7; D call uncertain. The source material was PBMCs from blood, sampled 4 to 6 days after vaccination. This sequence originates from a man aged 45-65 years who received an inactivated influenza vaccine. The CDR3 protein is CASSQDRVSQYF. The CDR3 nucleotides read TGTGCCAGCAGCCAAGATCGGGTCTCACAGTACTTC.